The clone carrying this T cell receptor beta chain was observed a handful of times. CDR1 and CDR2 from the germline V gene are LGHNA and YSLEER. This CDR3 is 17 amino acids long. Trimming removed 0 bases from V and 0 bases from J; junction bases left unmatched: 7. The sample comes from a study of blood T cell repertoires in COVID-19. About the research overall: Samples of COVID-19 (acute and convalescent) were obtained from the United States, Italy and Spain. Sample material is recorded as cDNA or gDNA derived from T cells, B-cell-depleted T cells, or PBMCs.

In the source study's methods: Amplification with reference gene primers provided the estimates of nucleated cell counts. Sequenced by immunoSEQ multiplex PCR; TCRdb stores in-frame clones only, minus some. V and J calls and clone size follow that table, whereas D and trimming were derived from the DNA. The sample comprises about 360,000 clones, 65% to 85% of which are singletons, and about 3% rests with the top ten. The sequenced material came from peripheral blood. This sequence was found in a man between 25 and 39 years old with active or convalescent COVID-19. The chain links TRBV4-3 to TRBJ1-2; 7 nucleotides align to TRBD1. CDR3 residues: CASSQDWGQLANYGYTF. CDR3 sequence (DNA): TGCGCCAGCAGCCAAGATTGGGGACAGTTAGCTAACTATGGCTACACCTTC.